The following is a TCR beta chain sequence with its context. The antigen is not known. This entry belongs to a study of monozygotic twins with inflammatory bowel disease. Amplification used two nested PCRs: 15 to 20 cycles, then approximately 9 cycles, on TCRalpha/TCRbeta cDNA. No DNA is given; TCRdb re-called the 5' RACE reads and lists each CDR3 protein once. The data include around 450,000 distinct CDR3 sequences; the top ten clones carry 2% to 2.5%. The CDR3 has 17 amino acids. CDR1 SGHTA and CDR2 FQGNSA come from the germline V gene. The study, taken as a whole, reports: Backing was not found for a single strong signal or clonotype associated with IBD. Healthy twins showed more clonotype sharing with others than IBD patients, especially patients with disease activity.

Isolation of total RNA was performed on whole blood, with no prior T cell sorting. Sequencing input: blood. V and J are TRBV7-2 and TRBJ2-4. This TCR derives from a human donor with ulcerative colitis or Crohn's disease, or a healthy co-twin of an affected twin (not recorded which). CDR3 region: CASSLAVELVAKNIQYF.